The entry that follows covers one T cell receptor beta chain sequence. Its antigen remains unidentified. The data stem from a study of T cells after posttransplantation cyclophosphamide. Controls had myeloablative marrow grafts with methotrexate and calcineurin inhibitor, sampled at 1 year. Study results and limitations: Later blood repertoires were often dominated by clones from the donor CD8+ memory compartment. TRB overlap between skin or GI tissue T cells and blood was limited. Recipient CMV seropositivity and CMV reactivation strongly tracked TRB clonality.

Clones were sequenced by immunoSEQ multiplex PCR, and TCRdb holds only the in-frame ones, with some missing. Counted here are over 15,000 clones, around 85% occurring once; the ten biggest clones make up about 30%. This receptor was obtained from a female patient aged 18 to 30 who received an allogeneic stem cell transplant from an unrelated donor, was CMV-positive, and had acute and chronic GVHD. Part of the T cells may come from the graft donor. Sequencing was performed on PBMCs, taken after allogeneic stem cell transplant with calcineurin inhibitor and methotrexate.

The CDR3 protein is CSVRGQHYGYTF. Here the CDR3 DNA reads TGCAGCGTCCGTGGACAGCACTATGGCTACACCTTC. The genes are TRBV29-1 and TRBJ1-2; D is perhaps TRBD1 (6 bases). Germline-derived CDR1 and CDR2 are SQVTM and ANQGSEA. The V and J ends lost 6 bases and 3 bases respectively, with 11 bases between them. This CDR3 is 12 amino acids long.